What follows are 10 T cell receptor beta chains derived from one specimen sequenced in a study of blood T cell repertoires in COVID-19. Clones were sequenced by immunoSEQ multiplex PCR, and TCRdb holds only the in-frame ones, with some missing. The sample carries 90,000 to 100,000 clones, approximately 86% recorded once. The specimen was peripheral blood. These receptor sequences come from a human donor in a cohort sampled during active COVID-19.

The chain uses TRBV5-1 and TRBJ1-1, with TRBD1 matching 8 bases. Germline loops: CDR1 SGHRS, CDR2 YFSETQ. Trimming cost V 2 bases and J 0 bases; bases outside gene matches: 3. This CDR3 has 15 residues. CDR3 loop: CASSLQQGVNTEAFF. The CDR3 nucleotides are TGCGCCAGCAGCTTACAACAGGGGGTGAACACTGAAGCTTTCTTT.

Here the CDR3 reads CASGGRGFAGANVLTF. As DNA, the CDR3 is TGTGCCAGCGGGGGGAGGGGGTTCGCTGGGGCCAACGTCCTGACTTTC. V usage is TRBV27 and J usage is TRBJ2-6; TRBD2 might be the D (7 bases). V shed 8 bases and J shed 2 bases, with 16 bases lying between them. Germline CDR1 reads MNHEY; CDR2 reads SMNVEV (reference sequence). CDR3 length equals 16 residues.

This chain connects TRBV6-2 or TRBV6-3 to TRBJ1-5; D remains unclear. Between the trimmed V and J ends, which lost 5 bases and 0 bases, there was a span of 17 bases. The CDR3 loop spans 17 amino acids. The germline V gene has CDR1 MNHEY and CDR2 SVGEGT. CDR3 in DNA: TGTGCCAGCAGTGGGAGGATGGGAGGGAGTAGCAATCAGCCCCAGCATTTT. Amino acid sequence: CASSGRMGGSSNQPQHF.

V usage is TRBV18 and J usage is TRBJ1-5, with 9 bases that match TRBD1. With 4 bases clipped from V and 5 bases from J, the junction kept 3 bases outside the gene matches. The CDR3 covers 14 residues. Germline lookup yields CDR1 KGHSH and CDR2 LQKENI. The CDR3: CASSRTGEDQPQHF. The CDR3 bases are TGTGCCAGCTCACGGACAGGGGAGGATCAGCCCCAGCATTTT.

The sample holds one count of this clone. The chain joins TRBV11-2 to TRBJ2-5; 7 bases map to TRBD2. Germline CDR1 and CDR2: SGHAT and FQNNGV. V gave up 3 bases and J gave up 5 bases; unmatched junction bases: 6. CDR3 length: 14 residues. DNA of the CDR3: TGTGCCAGCAGCTTCCGTGGGCGGGGGGAGACCCAGTACTTC. Residues: CASSFRGRGETQYF.

The gene calls are TRBV27 and TRBJ2-2; D may be TRBD1 (6 bases). Trimming took off 6 bases at V and 0 bases at J, with 14 bases between the two ends. Germline CDR1 MNHEY, CDR2 SMNVEV (reference sequence). CDR3 length: 16 amino acids. The CDR3 sequence: CASRRTVGANTGELFF. In DNA form, the CDR3 reads TGTGCCAGCAGGAGGACAGTGGGTGCGAACACCGGGGAGCTGTTTTTT.

The J gene is TRBJ1-2, the V gene TRBV24-1, with D perhaps TRBD1 (5 bases). The CDR3 totals 13 residues. CDR1 is KGHDR and CDR2 is SFDVKD in the germline V gene. Trimming took off 5 bases at V and 4 bases at J, with 10 bases between the two ends. CDR3 region: CATSGQGGYGYTF. The CDR3, as DNA: TGTGCCACCAGTGGTCAGGGAGGCTATGGCTACACCTTC.

The CDR3 here is CASFLQASNRDTQYF. The CDR3 DNA is TGTGCCAGCTTCCTCCAGGCCTCGAACCGAGATACGCAGTATTTT. The rearrangement links TRBV13 to TRBJ2-3; D unresolved. The ends were cut back, 8 bases at V and 5 bases at J, with 20 bases in the middle. Germline CDR1 and CDR2: PRHDT and FYEKMQ (reference sequence). This CDR3 contains 15 residues.

The chain combines TRBV20-1 with TRBJ2-2; D unclear. Per germline, CDR1 DFQATT and CDR2 SNEGSKA (reference sequence). V was pared by 3 bases and J by 6 bases, with 5 bases between. The CDR3 extends over 11 amino acids. The CDR3, as DNA: TGCAGTGCTAGGGGCTCCGGGGAGCTGTTTTTT. It specifies CSARGSGELFF.

This clone appeared a few times. This sequence joins TRBV25-1 and TRBJ2-7; D might be TRBD1 (6 bases). The CDR3 totals 12 residues. Trimming removed 4 bases from V and 4 bases from J, with 8 bases in between. Germline V gives CDR1 MGHDK, CDR2 SYGVNS. The CDR3 protein is CASSGTGYEQYF. CDR3 DNA: TGTGCCAGCAGTGGCACAGGGTACGAGCAGTACTTC.